The source of this TCR beta chain is a study of TIL therapy for anti-PD-1-resistant metastatic lung cancer. The CDR3 has 11 amino acids. CDR1 and CDR2 from the germline V gene are SNHLY and FYNNEI. Trimming cost V 6 bases and J 6 bases, with 9 bases left between them. Time point reported: pre-treatment sample, taken before nivolumab and TIL therapy. Sequencing used immunoSEQ v3. Each library reached some 2 million read pairs, or about 5-6 million at deep level. Profiled with immunoSEQ multiplex PCR; TCRdb holds only in-frame clones, not every one. Altogether tens of thousands of clones are present, around 79% being singletons, with the ten largest covering approximately 6%.

This sequence joins TRBV2 and TRBJ2-7; TRBD2 might be the D (5 bases). The sample was blood, taken at baseline. The source is a person aged 25-79 years with non-small cell lung cancer. The CDR3 here is CASRITSEQYF. The DNA of the CDR3 is TGTGCCAGCAGAATAACTAGCGAGCAGTACTTC.